Listed below are T cell receptor beta chains from one sample, sequenced in a study of blood T cell repertoires in COVID-19. Assay used: immunoSEQ multiplex PCR; TCRdb lists only in-frame clones, some missing. This table has 450,000 to 500,000 clones, approximately 85% appearing once. The material sequenced was peripheral blood. Every receptor here comes from a human donor in a cohort sampled during active COVID-19. CDR3s include the opening cysteine and the closing phenylalanine or tryptophan.

>TRBJ1-2|TRBV7-9
CASSPDSYGYTF
>TRBJ1-5|TRBV6-5
CASKESRNQPQHF
>TRBJ2-4|TRBV11-2
CASSPPWAGDNIQYF
>TRBJ2-7|TRBV30
CAWSLLAYEQYF
>TRBJ1-1|TRBV6-5
CASTRTGNTEAFF
>TRBJ1-5|TRBV6-2/TRBV6-3
CASSYPNRGGNQPQHF
>TRBJ1-2|TRBV5-4
CASSRSAHDRAYGYTF
>TRBJ1-1|TRBV10-2
CASSFREAEAFF
>TRBJ2-2|TRBV5-1
CASSFTGDTGELFF
>TRBJ2-3|TRBV5-4
CASSFQSDTQYF
>TRBJ2-5|TRBV9
CASSVGPSGSHQETQYF
>TRBJ2-5|TRBV19
CASSSLGQTQETQYF
>TRBJ2-6|TRBV11-3
CASSPRGQGAPGANVLTF
>TRBJ2-3|TRBV7-2
CASSSPRLGDTQYF
>TRBJ1-6|TRBV28
CASSPAGDNSPLHF
>TRBJ1-2|TRBV6-2/TRBV6-3
CASSYQGASYGYTF
>TRBJ1-2|TRBV9
CASSVEGQGFVIGGYTF
>TRBJ2-7|TRBV19
CASSIGRVYGYEQYF
>TRBJ1-5|TRBV10-3
CAITDREGNQPQHF
>TRBJ2-1|TRBV11-3
CASSLEAGGSGNEQFF
>TRBJ2-3|TRBV19
CASSIATSGSTDTQYF
>TRBJ2-7|TRBV14
CASGQGSLYEQYF
>TRBJ1-1|TRBV2
CASTSRGGTEAFF
>TRBJ2-3|TRBV5-4
CASSLDRPIRTDTQYF
>TRBJ1-5|TRBV25-1
CASSGGSGQPQHF
>TRBJ2-1|TRBV20-1
CSASLLSGTTISYNEQFF
>TRBJ1-5|TRBV19
CASSIGTGGLFQPQHF
>TRBJ1-4|TRBV5-1
CASKIVSGATNEKLFF
>TRBJ2-3|TRBV18
CASSPSLTDTQYF
>TRBJ2-5|TRBV5-4
CASSLGAGGSWETQYF
>TRBJ1-2|TRBV24-1
CATSDASSAGVLDGYTF
>TRBJ2-1|TRBV2
CASSVLAGAVYEQFF
>TRBJ2-1|TRBV4-1
CASSQDHGLAAFVNEQFF
>TRBJ2-1|TRBV6-4
CASSAGQGYNEQFF
>TRBJ1-4|TRBV6-1
CASSESRQVAGEKLFF
>TRBJ2-7|TRBV28
CASSLNRYEQYF
>TRBJ2-7|TRBV30
CAWSVGGGRYEQYF
>TRBJ2-5|TRBV11-2
CASSFDGTLYQETQYF
>TRBJ1-2|TRBV4-2
CASSQVVRGYYGYTF
>TRBJ1-2|TRBV6-5
CASSYKQGYGYTF
>TRBJ1-1|TRBV9
CASSASAGTGVSTEAFF
>TRBJ1-1|TRBV19
CASTTLQGAVTEAFF
>TRBJ2-3|TRBV30
CAWSAGDRGVTDTQYF
>TRBJ2-1|TRBV7-2
CASSNRLGANEQFF
>TRBJ2-1|TRBV7-2
CASSFGRTVRNEQFF
>TRBJ1-1|TRBV11-3
CASVEGIDTEAFF
>TRBJ1-1|TRBV2
CASRTEGAGEAFF
>TRBJ2-2|TRBV6-2/TRBV6-3
CASSYRSSGRTGELFF
>TRBJ1-4|TRBV19
CASSILPGRIDEKLFF
>TRBJ2-7|TRBV10-3
CAISIAQGYDYEQYF
>TRBJ2-7|TRBV14
CASSQRAGGPHDEQYF
>TRBJ1-5|TRBV6-4
CASSLTGENQPQHF
>TRBJ2-1|TRBV11-1
CASSAPSGQPYNEQFF
>TRBJ2-7|TRBV19
CASSPNLYSGEQYF
>TRBJ2-4|TRBV6-6
CASRAGVDKNIQYF
>TRBJ2-3|TRBV5-5
CASSLMSGDDTQYF
>TRBJ2-7|TRBV15
CATSRGGQGQTQRGQYF
>TRBJ1-1|TRBV28
CASGLGGPNTEAFF